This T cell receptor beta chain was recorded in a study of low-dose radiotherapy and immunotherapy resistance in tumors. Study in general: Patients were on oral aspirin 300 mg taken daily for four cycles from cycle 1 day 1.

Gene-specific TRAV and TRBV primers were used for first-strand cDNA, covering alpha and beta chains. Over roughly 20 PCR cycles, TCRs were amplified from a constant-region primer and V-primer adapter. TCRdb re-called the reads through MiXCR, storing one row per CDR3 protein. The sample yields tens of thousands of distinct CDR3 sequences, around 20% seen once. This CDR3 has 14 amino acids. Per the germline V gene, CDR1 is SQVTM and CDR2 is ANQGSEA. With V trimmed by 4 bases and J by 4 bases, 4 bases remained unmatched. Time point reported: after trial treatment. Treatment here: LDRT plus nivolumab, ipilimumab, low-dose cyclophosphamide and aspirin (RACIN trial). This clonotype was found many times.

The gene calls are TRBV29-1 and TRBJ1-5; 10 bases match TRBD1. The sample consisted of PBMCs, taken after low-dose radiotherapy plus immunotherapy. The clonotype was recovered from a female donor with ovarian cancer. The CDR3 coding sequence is TGCAGCGTTGTGGGACAGGGGCCTAATCAGCCCCAGCATTTT. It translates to CSVVGQGPNQPQHF.